The sequence of this T cell receptor (beta chain) was determined in a study of blood T cell repertoires in COVID-19. Across the whole study: Nucleic acid was either cDNA or gDNA, and it came from T cells, B-cell-depleted T cells, or PBMCs.

This CDR3 contains 15 residues. The V and J ends lost 2 bases and 7 bases respectively, with 13 bases between them. Per the germline V gene, CDR1 is SGHNT and CDR2 is YYREEE (reference sequence). Sequenced by immunoSEQ multiplex PCR; TCRdb stores in-frame clones only, minus some. The repertoire holds 150,000 to 200,000 clones, 70% to 90% seen once, with over 9.5% in the top ten. This TCR derives from a human donor with active or convalescent COVID-19. The donor label of this sample is uncertain. Sequenced sample: peripheral blood. The genes are TRBV5-4 and TRBJ1-6; no reliable D call. In DNA form, the CDR3 reads TGTGCCAGCAGCTTTAGGTTAGGGAGCAATTCACCCCTCCACTTT. This gives the protein CASSFRLGSNSPLHF. Full variable domain (outside the CDR3, taken from reference TRBV5-4 and TRBJ1-6): ETGVTQSPTHLIKTRGQQVTLRCSSQSGHNTVSWYQQALGQGPQFIFQYYREEENGRGNFPPRFSGLQFPNYSSELNVNALELDDSALYLCASSFRLGSNSPLHFGNGTRLTVT.